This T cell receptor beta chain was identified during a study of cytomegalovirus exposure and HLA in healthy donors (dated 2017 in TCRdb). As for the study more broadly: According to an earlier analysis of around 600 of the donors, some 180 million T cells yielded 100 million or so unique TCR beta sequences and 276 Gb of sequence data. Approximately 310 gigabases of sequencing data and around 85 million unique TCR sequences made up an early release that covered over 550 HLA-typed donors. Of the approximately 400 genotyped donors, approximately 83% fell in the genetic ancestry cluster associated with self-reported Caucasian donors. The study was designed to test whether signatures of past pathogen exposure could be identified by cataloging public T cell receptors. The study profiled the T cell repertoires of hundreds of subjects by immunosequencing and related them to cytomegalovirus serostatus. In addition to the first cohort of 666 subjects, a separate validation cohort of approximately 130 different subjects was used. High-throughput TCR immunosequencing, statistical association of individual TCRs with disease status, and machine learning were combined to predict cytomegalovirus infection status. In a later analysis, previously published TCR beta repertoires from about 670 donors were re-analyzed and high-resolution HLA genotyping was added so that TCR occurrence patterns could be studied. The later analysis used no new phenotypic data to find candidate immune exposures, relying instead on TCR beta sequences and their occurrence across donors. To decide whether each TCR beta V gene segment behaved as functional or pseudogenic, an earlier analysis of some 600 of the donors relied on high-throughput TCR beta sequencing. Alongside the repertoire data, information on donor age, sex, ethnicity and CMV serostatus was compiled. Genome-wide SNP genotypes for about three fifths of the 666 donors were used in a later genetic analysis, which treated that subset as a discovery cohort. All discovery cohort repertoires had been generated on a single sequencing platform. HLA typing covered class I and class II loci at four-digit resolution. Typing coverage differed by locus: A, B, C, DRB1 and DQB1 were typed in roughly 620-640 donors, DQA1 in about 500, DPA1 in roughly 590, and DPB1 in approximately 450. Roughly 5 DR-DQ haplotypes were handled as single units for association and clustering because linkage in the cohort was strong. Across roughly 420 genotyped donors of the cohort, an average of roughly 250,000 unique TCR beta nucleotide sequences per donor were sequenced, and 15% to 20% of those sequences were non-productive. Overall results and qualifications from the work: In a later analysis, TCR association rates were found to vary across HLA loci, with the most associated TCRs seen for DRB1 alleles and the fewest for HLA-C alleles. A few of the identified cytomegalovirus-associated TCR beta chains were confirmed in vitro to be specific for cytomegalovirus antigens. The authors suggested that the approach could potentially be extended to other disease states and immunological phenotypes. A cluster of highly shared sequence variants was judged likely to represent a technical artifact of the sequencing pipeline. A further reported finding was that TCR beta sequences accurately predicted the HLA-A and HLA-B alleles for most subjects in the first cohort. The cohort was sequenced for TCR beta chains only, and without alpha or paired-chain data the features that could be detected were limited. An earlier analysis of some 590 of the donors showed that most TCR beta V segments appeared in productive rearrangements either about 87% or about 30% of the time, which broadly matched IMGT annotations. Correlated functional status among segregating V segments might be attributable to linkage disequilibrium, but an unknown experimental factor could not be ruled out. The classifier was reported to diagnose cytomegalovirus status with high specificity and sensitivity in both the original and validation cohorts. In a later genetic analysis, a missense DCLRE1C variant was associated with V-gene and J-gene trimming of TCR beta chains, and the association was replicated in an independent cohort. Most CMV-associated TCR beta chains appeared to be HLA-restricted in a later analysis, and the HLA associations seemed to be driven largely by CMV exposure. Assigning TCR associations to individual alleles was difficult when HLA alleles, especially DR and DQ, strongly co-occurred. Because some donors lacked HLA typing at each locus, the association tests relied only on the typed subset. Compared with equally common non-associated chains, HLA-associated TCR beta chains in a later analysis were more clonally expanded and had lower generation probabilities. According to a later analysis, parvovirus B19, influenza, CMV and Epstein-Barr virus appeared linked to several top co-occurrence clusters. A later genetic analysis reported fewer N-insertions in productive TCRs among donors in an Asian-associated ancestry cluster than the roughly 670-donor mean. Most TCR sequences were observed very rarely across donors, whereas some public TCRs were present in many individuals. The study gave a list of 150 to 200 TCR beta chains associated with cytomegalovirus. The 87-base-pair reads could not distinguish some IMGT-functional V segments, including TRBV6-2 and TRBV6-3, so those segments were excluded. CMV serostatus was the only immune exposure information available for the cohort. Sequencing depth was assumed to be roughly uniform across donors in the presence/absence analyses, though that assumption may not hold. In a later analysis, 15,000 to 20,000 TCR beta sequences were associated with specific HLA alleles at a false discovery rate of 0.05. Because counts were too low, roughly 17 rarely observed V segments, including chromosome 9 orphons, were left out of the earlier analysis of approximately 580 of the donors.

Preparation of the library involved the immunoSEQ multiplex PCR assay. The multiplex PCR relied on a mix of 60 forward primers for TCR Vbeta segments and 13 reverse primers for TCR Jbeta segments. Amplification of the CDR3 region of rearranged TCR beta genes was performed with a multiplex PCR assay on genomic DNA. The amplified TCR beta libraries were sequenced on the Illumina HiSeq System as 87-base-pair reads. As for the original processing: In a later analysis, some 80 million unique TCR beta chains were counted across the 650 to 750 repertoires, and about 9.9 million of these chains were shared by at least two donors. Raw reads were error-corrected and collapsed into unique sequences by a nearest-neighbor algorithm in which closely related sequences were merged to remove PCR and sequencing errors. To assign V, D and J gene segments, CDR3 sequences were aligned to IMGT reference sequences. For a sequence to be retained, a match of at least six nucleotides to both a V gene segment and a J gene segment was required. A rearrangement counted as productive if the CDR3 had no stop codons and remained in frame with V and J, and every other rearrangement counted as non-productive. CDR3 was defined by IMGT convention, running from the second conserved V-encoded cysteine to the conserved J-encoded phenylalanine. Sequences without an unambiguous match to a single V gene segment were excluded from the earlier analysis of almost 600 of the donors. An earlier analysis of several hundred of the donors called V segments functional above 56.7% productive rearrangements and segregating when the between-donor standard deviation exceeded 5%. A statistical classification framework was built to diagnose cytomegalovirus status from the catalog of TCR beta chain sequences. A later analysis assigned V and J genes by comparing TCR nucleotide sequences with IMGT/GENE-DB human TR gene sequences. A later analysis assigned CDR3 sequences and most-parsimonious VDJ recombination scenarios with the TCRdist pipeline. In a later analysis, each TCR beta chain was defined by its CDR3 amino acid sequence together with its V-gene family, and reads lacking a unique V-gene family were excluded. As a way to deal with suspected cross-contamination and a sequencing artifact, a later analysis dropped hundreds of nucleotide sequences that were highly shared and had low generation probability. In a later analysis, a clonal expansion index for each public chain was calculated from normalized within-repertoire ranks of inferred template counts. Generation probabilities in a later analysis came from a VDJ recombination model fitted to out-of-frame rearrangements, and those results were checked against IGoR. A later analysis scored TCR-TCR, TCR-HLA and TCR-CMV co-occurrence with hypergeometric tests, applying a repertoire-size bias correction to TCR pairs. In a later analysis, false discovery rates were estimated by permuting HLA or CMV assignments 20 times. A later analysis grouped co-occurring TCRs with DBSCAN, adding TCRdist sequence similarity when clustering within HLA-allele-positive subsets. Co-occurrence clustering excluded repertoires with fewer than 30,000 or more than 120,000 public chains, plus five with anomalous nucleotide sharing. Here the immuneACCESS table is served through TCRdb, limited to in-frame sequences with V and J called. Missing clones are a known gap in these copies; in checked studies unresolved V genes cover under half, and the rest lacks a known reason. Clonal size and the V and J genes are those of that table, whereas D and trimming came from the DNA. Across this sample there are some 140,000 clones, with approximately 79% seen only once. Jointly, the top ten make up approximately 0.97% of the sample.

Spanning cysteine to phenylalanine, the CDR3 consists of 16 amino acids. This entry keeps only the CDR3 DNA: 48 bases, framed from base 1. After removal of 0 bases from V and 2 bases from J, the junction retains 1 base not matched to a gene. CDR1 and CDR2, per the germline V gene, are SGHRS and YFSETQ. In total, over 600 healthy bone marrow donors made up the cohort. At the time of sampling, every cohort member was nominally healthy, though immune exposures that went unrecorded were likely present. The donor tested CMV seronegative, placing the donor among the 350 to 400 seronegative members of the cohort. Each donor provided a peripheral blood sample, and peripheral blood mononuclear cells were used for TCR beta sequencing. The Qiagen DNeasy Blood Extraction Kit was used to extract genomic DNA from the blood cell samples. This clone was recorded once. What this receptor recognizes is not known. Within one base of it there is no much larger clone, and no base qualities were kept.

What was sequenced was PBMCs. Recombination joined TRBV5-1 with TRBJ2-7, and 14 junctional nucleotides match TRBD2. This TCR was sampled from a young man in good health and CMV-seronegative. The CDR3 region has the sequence CASSLGLAGGPYEQYF. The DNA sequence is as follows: TGCGCCAGCAGCTTGGGACTAGCGGGGGGGCCCTACGAGCAGTACTTC.